This TCR beta chain was retrieved from a study of beta chain features in type 1 diabetes. Study overall: Healthy donors resembled patients in age, gender and cell yields. Study-wide findings and caveats: TCRB CDR3s from Type 1 diabetes patients were moderately but significantly shorter in all four CD4+ subsets.

The germline V gene encodes CDR1 MNHEY and CDR2 SVGAGI. This CDR3 is built from 13 residues. V was shortened by 5 bases and J by 1 base, with 7 bases between the two germline ends. Naive, central memory, regulatory and stem cell-like memory cells within the CD4+ compartment were sorted using CD45RO/CCR7/CD25/CD127/CD95/CD27. With regard to this clone: Its antigen is still unknown.

Expressed TCRB transcripts were sequenced because the entire RNA isolate underwent reverse transcription. Generated by immunoSEQ multiplex PCR, the TCRdb table keeps only in-frame clones and is missing some. Counted here are about 180,000 clones, approximately 8% occurring once; the ten biggest clones make up approximately 0.93%. The chain combines TRBV6-5 with TRBJ2-3; D is unclear. The sequence derives from a woman aged 40 to 50 with type 1 diabetes. Sequencing was performed on central memory CD4+ T cells from blood. CDR3 amino acids: CASSTPGTDTQYF. The CDR3 coding sequence is TGTGCCAGCAGTACACCTGGCACAGATACGCAGTATTTT.